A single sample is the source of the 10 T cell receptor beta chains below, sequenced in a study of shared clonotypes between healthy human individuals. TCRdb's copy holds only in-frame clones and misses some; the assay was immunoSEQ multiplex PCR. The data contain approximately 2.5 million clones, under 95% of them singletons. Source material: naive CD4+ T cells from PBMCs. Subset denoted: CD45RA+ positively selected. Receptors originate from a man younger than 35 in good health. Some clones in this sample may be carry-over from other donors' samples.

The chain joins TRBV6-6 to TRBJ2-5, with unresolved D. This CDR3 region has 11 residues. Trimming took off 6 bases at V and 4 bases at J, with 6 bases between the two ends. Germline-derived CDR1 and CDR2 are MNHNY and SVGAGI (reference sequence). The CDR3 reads CASRQRETQYF. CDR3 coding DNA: TGTGCCAGCAGACAAAGAGAGACCCAGTACTTC.

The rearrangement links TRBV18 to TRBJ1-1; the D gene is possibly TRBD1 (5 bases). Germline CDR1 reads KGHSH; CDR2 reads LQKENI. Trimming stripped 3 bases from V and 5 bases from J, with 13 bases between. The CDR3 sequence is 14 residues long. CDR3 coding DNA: TGTGCCAGCTCACCGGCACAGGTGGGGACTGAAGCTTTCTTT. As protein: CASSPAQVGTEAFF.

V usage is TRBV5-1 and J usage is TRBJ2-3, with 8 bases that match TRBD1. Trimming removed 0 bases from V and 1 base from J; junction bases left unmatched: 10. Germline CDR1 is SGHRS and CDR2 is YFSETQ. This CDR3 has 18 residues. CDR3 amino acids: CASSLARTGSSGTDTQYF. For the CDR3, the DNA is TGCGCCAGCAGCTTGGCTAGGACAGGGAGTTCCGGCACAGATACGCAGTATTTT.

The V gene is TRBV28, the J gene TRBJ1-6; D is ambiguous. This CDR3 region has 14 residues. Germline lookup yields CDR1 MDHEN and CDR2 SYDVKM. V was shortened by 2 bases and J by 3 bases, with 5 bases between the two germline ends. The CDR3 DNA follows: TGTGCCAGCAGTTTAACGGACTATAATTCACCCCTCCACTTT. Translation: CASSLTDYNSPLHF.

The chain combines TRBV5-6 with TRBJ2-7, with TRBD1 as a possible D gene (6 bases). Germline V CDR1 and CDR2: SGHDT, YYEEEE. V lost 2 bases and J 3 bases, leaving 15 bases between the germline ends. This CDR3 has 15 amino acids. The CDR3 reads CASSLRRGSFYEQYF. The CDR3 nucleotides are TGTGCCAGCAGCTTACGCAGGGGCTCCTTCTACGAGCAGTACTTC.

The CDR3 nucleotides read TGTGCCAGTAGTTGGGGGGGCGGAAGGTATAGCAATCAGCCCCAGCATTTT. Its protein is CASSWGGGRYSNQPQHF. This chain links TRBV19 with TRBJ1-5; D possibly corresponds to TRBD1 (6 bases). The CDR3 has 17 amino acids. Germline values: CDR1 LNHDA, CDR2 SQIVND (reference sequence). Trimming removed 5 bases at V and 0 bases at J, with 17 bases between.

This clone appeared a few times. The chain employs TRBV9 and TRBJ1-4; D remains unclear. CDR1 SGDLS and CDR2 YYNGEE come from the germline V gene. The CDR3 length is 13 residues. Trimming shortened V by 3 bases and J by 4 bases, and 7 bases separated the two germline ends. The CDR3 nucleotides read TGTGCCAGCAGCGGGGTTAGTAATGAAAAACTGTTTTTT. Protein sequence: CASSGVSNEKLFF.

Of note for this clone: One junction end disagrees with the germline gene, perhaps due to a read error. CDR3 sequence: CASREEGRGPNGYTF. CDR3 nucleotide sequence: TGTGCCAGCAGGGAAGAGGGCAGGGGGCCGAATGGCTACACCTTC. The chain carries TRBV6-1 and TRBJ1-2; 8 bases are shared with TRBD1. In germline, CDR1 is MNHNS, CDR2 SASEGT. The CDR3 is 15 residues long.

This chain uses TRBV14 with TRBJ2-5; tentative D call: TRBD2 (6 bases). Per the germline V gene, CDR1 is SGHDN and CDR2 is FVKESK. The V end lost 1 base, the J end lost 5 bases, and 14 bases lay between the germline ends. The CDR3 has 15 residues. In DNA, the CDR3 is TGTGCCAGCAGCCAAGTTTTTTCTAGCGTGGAGACCCAGTACTTC. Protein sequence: CASSQVFSSVETQYF.

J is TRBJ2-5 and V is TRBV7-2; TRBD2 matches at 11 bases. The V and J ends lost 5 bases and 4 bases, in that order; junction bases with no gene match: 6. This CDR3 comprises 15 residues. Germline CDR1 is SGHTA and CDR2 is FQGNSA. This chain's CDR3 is CASSITGTSGETQYF. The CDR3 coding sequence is TGTGCCAGCAGCATCACCGGGACTAGCGGAGAGACCCAGTACTTC.